The present T cell receptor beta chain was sequenced within a study of blood T cell repertoires in COVID-19. The wider study: Material from acute and convalescent COVID-19 was sourced from the United States, Italy and Spain. T cells, B-cell-depleted T cells, or PBMCs supplied cDNA or gDNA.

The germline gives CDR1 MNHEY, CDR2 SMNVEV (reference sequence). V shed 8 bases and J 7 bases; nucleotides not matched to a gene: 11. The CDR3 length is 13 residues. Original handling: It was from reference gene primer amplification that nucleated cell counts were estimated. Profiled with immunoSEQ multiplex PCR; TCRdb holds only in-frame clones, not every one. V and J calls and clone size follow that table, whereas D and trimming were derived from the DNA. The sample comprises 150,000 to 200,000 clones, 80% to 90% of which are singletons, and around 3.3% rests with the top ten. The J gene is TRBJ2-7, the V gene TRBV27; 7 positions agree with TRBD1. The material sequenced was peripheral blood. This clonotype originated in a man aged 55 to 70 with acute or convalescent COVID-19. The CDR3 is CASRGTVAREQYF. The CDR3 nucleotides read TGTGCCAGCCGTGGGACAGTAGCTAGGGAGCAGTACTTC.